This TCR beta chain appears in the sequencing data of a study of blood T cells in healthy people across ages. Findings and caveats of the study: Observed TCR beta diversity per million T cells went down as age went up. This fall followed a roughly linear course with age.

Trimming left V 3 bases short and J 0 bases short, with 20 bases between. The CDR3 spans 17 residues. CDR1 is SQVTM and CDR2 is ANQGSEA in the germline V gene. A sample-barcoded 5' primer and a J-beta primer mix were used in a second PCR of roughly 6 to 11 cycles. Every molecule of cDNA carried a tag from a template-switch adaptor with 12 random nucleotides. TCRdb passed the 5' RACE reads through MiXCR, listing each CDR3 protein once. The sample contains roughly 720,000 distinct CDR3 sequences, 53% of which appear only once. Turning to this clonotype: The antigen is undetermined.

The sample taken for sequencing was blood. The TCR originated in a man older than 75 in good health. The chain couples TRBV29-1 to TRBJ2-5, with D possibly being TRBD2 (5 bases). CDR3 loop: CSVDSDSASLYQETQYF. The CDR3 DNA is TGCAGCGTTGATTCGGACTCCGCATCTTTGTACCAAGAGACCCAGTACTTC.